What follows are 15 T cell receptor beta chains derived from one specimen sequenced in a study of response to subunit inactivated influenza vaccine. Using its own MiXCR run on the RT-PCR reads, TCRdb lists one record per CDR3 protein. This repertoire shows around 580,000 distinct CDR3 sequences, 14% found once; its top ten account for 8.5% to 14%. The material sequenced was PBMCs from blood, taken 12 days after vaccination. These receptors all come from a man aged 50 or older who received an inactivated influenza vaccine.

A few counts support this clonotype. This chain joins TRBV27 and TRBJ2-1, with D unclear. V lost 5 bases and J lost 10, with 15 bases in between. Germline CDR1 reads MNHEY; CDR2 reads SMNVEV (reference sequence). The CDR3 length is 13 residues. The CDR3 DNA is TGTGCCAGCAGTCCCATTCCCAACGGGGAGCAGTTCTTC. Translated, it gives CASSPIPNGEQFF.

This rearrangement joins TRBV20-1 to TRBJ2-5; D gene uncertain. This CDR3 region has 14 residues. Germline V lookup: CDR1 DFQATT, CDR2 SNEGSKA (reference sequence). V lost 8 bases and J lost 8, with 24 bases in between. As DNA, the CDR3 is TGCAGTCCCATCAGGCAGGCCTATGTGGATACCCAGTACTTC. This gives the protein CSPIRQAYVDTQYF.

V gene TRBV9 combines with J gene TRBJ2-3; D unresolved. V shed 4 bases and J shed 5 bases, with 14 bases lying between them. The CDR3 consists of 14 residues. The germline CDR1 and CDR2 sequences are SGDLS and YYNGEE. This chain's CDR3 is CASSSEPLGDTQYF. CDR3 DNA sequence: TGTGCCAGCAGCTCCGAACCCCTGGGAGATACGCAGTATTTT. The full variable domain, its missing parts supplied by reference TRBV9 and TRBJ2-3, is DSGVTQTPKHLITATGQRVTLRCSPRSGDLSVYWYQQSLDQGLQFLIQYYNGEERAKGNILERFSAQQFPDLHSELNLSSLELGDSALYFCASSSEPLGDTQYFGPGTRLTVL.

The chain uses TRBV5-1 and TRBJ2-1, with TRBD2 matching 10 bases. Losses at the gene ends were 4 bases for V and 7 bases for J; bases not matched to a gene: 8. This CDR3 spans 15 amino acids. Germline CDR1 and CDR2: SGHRS and YFSETQ. CDR3 sequence: CASSIRAGGNNEQFF. For the CDR3, the DNA is TGCGCCAGCAGCATCCGAGCGGGAGGGAATAATGAGCAGTTCTTC. Using reference TRBV5-1 and TRBJ2-1 for the parts outside the CDR3, the full variable domain is KAGVTQTPRYLIKTRGQQVTLSCSPISGHRSVSWYQQTPGQGLQFLFEYFSETQRNKGNFPGRFSGRQFSNSRSEMNVSTLELGDSALYLCASSIRAGGNNEQFFGPGTRLTVL.

The rearrangement uses TRBV10-3 and TRBJ2-5; 10 positions agree with TRBD2. This CDR3 spans 15 amino acids. The trim removed 7 bases at V and 5 bases at J, leaving 10 bases unmatched. In germline, CDR1 is ENHRY, CDR2 SYGVKD. This CDR3 reads CAIMQAGGPGETQYF. CDR3 nucleotide sequence: TGTGCCATCATGCAAGCGGGGGGGCCGGGCGAGACCCAGTACTTC.

This clonotype was observed at least ten times. The chain combines TRBV28 with TRBJ2-2; the D gene is possibly TRBD1 (6 bases). The CDR3 consists of 15 residues. The germline V gene has CDR1 MDHEN and CDR2 SYDVKM. V lost 1 base and J lost 1, with 7 bases in between. Here the CDR3 reads CASSLLGGNTGELFF. CDR3 bases: TGTGCCAGCAGTTTATTAGGGGGGAACACCGGGGAGCTGTTTTTT. The full variable domain, completed using reference TRBV28 and TRBJ2-2, is DVKVTQSSRYLVKRTGEKVFLECVQDMDHENMFWYRQDPGLGLRLIYFSYDVKMKEKGDIPEGYSVSREKKERFSLILESASTNQTSMYLCASSLLGGNTGELFFGEGSRLTVL.

CDR3 region: CAWTFQMRDNSPLHF. For the CDR3, the DNA is TGTGCCTGGACGTTCCAAATGAGAGATAATTCACCCCTCCACTTT. This sequence joins TRBV30 and TRBJ1-6; D uncertain. Trimming cost V 4 bases and J 5 bases, with 15 bases left between them. Germline CDR1 and CDR2: GTSNPN and SVGIG (reference sequence). The CDR3 extends over 15 amino acids.

This clonotype was seen a few times. J is TRBJ1-4 and V is TRBV20-1; a weak D match, TRBD1 (6 bases). This CDR3 is built from 13 residues. Trimming left V 5 bases short and J 5 bases short, with 12 bases between. CDR1 DFQATT and CDR2 SNEGSKA come from the germline V gene (reference sequence). CDR3 nucleotides: TGCAGTGCTCTAGGGGGTTCGAATGAAAAACTGTTTTTT. Amino acid sequence: CSALGGSNEKLFF.

The sample holds a few counts of this clonotype. This rearrangement joins TRBV12-3 or TRBV12-4 to TRBJ2-7; D tentatively fits TRBD1 or TRBD2 (5 bases each). This CDR3 is 14 amino acids long. Trimming pared 3 bases from V and 3 bases from J, leaving 12 bases between. CDR3 sequence (DNA): TGTGCCAGCAGTTTCGGGGTGGGGGTCTACGAGCAGTACTTC. Amino acids: CASSFGVGVYEQYF.

At least ten counts were recorded for this clonotype. The genes are TRBV29-1 and TRBJ2-1, with D possibly matching TRBD2 (5 bases). Trimming left V 1 base short and J 4 bases short, with 11 bases between. The germline CDR1 and CDR2 sequences are SQVTM and ANQGSEA. The CDR3 is 14 amino acids. CDR3 amino acids: CSVEAEREYNEQFF. The CDR3 DNA sequence: TGCAGCGTTGAAGCTGAAAGGGAGTACAATGAGCAGTTCTTC.

The table lists this clonotype with a few counts. This chain connects TRBV29-1 to TRBJ2-1; 11 positions match TRBD2. V gave up 7 bases and J gave up 4 bases; unmatched junction bases: 12. This CDR3 has 16 residues. CDR1 and CDR2 from the germline V gene are SQVTM and ANQGSEA. The CDR3 bases are TGCAGCGCCCTACCCTTCACTAGCGGGAGTTACAATGAGCAGTTCTTC. Protein sequence: CSALPFTSGSYNEQFF.

This clonotype was found many times. V usage is TRBV7-9 and J usage is TRBJ2-3; D unclear. The V end lost 5 bases, the J end lost 7 bases, and 13 bases lay between the germline ends. CDR1 is SEHNR, CDR2 FQNEAQ, per germline (reference sequence). The CDR3 is 13 amino acids. The CDR3 reads CASSPTGRNTQYF. The CDR3 DNA reads as TGTGCCAGCAGCCCGACCGGACGAAATACGCAGTATTTT.

This clonotype has ten or more counts. The rearrangement links TRBV20-1 to TRBJ2-5, with D hard to call. The V gene's germline CDR1 is DFQATT and CDR2 SNEGSKA (reference sequence). Trimming shortened V by 1 base and J by 2 bases, and 11 bases separated the two germline ends. The CDR3 has 14 residues. CDR3 loop: CSARADLLQETQYF. The CDR3 coding sequence is TGCAGTGCTAGAGCGGACCTTCTTCAAGAGACCCAGTACTTC.

V gene TRBV4-1 combines with J gene TRBJ2-1; 7 bases align to TRBD2. The J segment lost 2 bases and the V segment lost 1 base, leaving 8 bases of the junction unmatched. The CDR3 runs 17 residues. Germline loops: CDR1 MGHRA, CDR2 YSYEKL. In nucleotides, the CDR3 is TGCGCCAGCAGCCAAGTTTGGGCTAGCGGAACCTACAATGAGCAGTTCTTC. It codes for CASSQVWASGTYNEQFF.

This clonotype has at least ten counts. V usage is TRBV9 and J usage is TRBJ2-3; TRBD1 matches at 9 bases. V lost 0 bases and J lost 2; bases outside the gene matches: 4. The germline V gene has CDR1 SGDLS and CDR2 YYNGEE. The CDR3 spans 16 residues. The CDR3 nucleotides read TGTGCCAGCAGCGTAGGGACAGGGGTTTCCACAGATACGCAGTATTTT. This sequence encodes CASSVGTGVSTDTQYF.